These 13 T cell receptor beta chains originate from one sample sequenced in a study of T cells in severe cutaneous drug reactions. TCR subtype-specific primers in iRepertoire multiplex PCR prepared libraries for bulk and single-cell sequencing. TCRdb reprocessed the multiplex PCR reads; each CDR3 protein has one entry and no DNA is given. This sample contains tens of thousands of distinct CDR3 sequences. Sequenced patients had Stevens-Johnson syndrome or toxic epidermal necrolysis caused by carbamazepine. Sequencing was done on a sample of PBMCs. The source is a human donor with toxic epidermal necrolysis, a severe cutaneous drug reaction.

CDR3 loop: CASSLGLNSYNEQFF. The rearrangement joins TRBV5-8 to TRBJ2-1; TCRdb lists TRBD2, though no DNA is available to test this call. The CDR3 sequence is 15 residues long. Germline CDR1 SGHTS, CDR2 YDEGEE.

V usage is TRBV20-1 and J usage is TRBJ2-7; TCRdb selects TRBD2, and the lack of DNA leaves this call unchecked. In germline, CDR1 is DFQATT, CDR2 SNEGSKA (reference sequence). The CDR3 sequence is 16 residues long. The CDR3 here is CSARDLYGGRRYEQYF.

The CDR3: CASSAPDRGMNTEAFF. The rearrangement links TRBV9 to TRBJ1-1; the TCRdb D gene call, TRBD1, has no DNA to confirm it. Germline V gives CDR1 SGDLS, CDR2 YYNGEE. The CDR3 totals 16 residues.

The chain recombines TRBV7-3 with TRBJ2-7; TCRdb selects TRBD2, and the lack of DNA leaves this call unchecked. The CDR3 runs to 16 residues. In germline, CDR1 is SGHTA, CDR2 FQGTGA. CDR3 in amino acids: CASSASGTSGSYEQYF.

This chain uses TRBV7-2 with TRBJ2-7; the TCRdb call, TRBD2, lacks DNA for checking. The CDR3 has 13 amino acids. The germline V gene encodes CDR1 SGHTA and CDR2 FQGNSA. This chain's CDR3 is CASSPRPADEQYF.

The gene calls are TRBV6-5 and TRBJ1-1; without DNA, the TCRdb call of TRBD1 cannot be checked. The CDR3 length is 13 residues. Germline V CDR1 and CDR2: MNHEY, SVGAGI. CDR3 in amino acids: CASTPPENTEAFF.

The genes are TRBV3-1 and TRBJ1-5. The CDR3 totals 13 residues. The germline CDR1 and CDR2 sequences are LGHDT and YNNKEL (reference sequence). CDR3: CASSDGLNQPQHF.

J is TRBJ1-5 and V is TRBV7-9; the TCRdb call, TRBD1, lacks DNA for checking. CDR1 SEHNR and CDR2 FQNEAQ come from the germline V gene (reference sequence). The CDR3 has 14 residues. CDR3 sequence: CASSTTGGNQPQHF.

The V and J genes are TRBV11-2 and TRBJ2-3; checking the TCRdb D call of TRBD1 is not possible without DNA. The CDR3 is 15 amino acids. Per the germline V gene, CDR1 is SGHAT and CDR2 is FQNNGV. CDR3 residues: CASSLSPGGTDTQYF.

The V and J genes are TRBV5-6 and TRBJ2-1; the TRBD1 assignment by TCRdb is unverifiable without DNA. The germline CDR1 and CDR2 sequences are SGHDT and YYEEEE. This CDR3 is built from 13 residues. CDR3 sequence reads: CASSFRQVDEQFF.

Its frequency marks this clonotype as medium-sized (0.01 to 0.1%). The V and J genes are TRBV29-1 and TRBJ1-2. The CDR3 totals 14 residues. Germline values: CDR1 SQVTM, CDR2 ANQGSEA. CDR3 protein: CSVEVPPPNYGYTF. Complete variable domain (other parts from reference TRBV29-1 and TRBJ1-2): SAVISQKPSRDICQRGTSLTIQCQVDSQVTMMFWYRQQPGQSLTLIATANQGSEATYESGFVIDKFPISRPNLTFSTLTVSNMSPEDSSIYLCSVEVPPPNYGYTFGSGTRLTVV.

The chain combines TRBV24-1 with TRBJ2-7; TCRdb calls TRBD1, which cannot be checked without DNA. The CDR3 is 13 amino acids. Germline loops: CDR1 KGHDR, CDR2 SFDVKD. The CDR3 sequence: CATSGITGNEQYF.

The CDR3 reads CASSLNTNQPQHF. The rearrangement links TRBV19 to TRBJ1-5. The V gene's germline CDR1 is LNHDA and CDR2 SQIVND (reference sequence). CDR3 length equals 13 residues. Complete variable domain (other parts from reference TRBV19 and TRBJ1-5): DGGITQSPKYLFRKEGQNVTLSCEQNLNHDAMYWYRQDPGQGLRLIYYSQIVNDFQKGDIAEGYSVSREKKESFPLTVTSAQKNPTAFYLCASSLNTNQPQHFGDGTRLSIL.